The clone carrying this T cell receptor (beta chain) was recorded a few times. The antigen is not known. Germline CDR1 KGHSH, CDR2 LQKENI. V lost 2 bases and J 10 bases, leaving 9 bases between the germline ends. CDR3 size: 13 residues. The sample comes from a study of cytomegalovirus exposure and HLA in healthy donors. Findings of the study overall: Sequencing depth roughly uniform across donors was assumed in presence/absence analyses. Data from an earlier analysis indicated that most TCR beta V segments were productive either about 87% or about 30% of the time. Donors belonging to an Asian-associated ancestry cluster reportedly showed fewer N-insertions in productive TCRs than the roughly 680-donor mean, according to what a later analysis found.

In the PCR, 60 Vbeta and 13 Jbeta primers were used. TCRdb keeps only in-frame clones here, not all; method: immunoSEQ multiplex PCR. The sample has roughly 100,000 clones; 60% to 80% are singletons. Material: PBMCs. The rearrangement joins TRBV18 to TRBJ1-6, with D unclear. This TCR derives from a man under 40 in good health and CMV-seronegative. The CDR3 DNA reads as TGTGCCAGCTCACCAGACTCGGAATCACCCCTCCACTTT. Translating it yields CASSPDSESPLHF.